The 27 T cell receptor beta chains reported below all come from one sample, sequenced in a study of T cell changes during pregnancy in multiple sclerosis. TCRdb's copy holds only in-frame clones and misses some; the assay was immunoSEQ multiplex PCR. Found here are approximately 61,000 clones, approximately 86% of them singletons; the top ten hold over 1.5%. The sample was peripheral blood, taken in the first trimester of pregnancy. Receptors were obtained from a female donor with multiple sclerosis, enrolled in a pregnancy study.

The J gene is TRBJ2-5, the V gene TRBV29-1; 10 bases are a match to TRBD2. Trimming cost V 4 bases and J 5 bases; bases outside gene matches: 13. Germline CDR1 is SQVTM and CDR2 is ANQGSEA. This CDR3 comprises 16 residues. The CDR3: CSVVLLAGEVVETQYF. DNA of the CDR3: TGCAGCGTTGTGCTCCTAGCGGGAGAGGTTGTGGAGACCCAGTACTTC.

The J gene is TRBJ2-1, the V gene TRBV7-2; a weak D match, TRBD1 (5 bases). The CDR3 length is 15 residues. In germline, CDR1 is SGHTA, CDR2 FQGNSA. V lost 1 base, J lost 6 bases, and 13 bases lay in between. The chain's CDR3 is CASSLGRRDRNEQFF. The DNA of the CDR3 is TGTGCCAGCAGCTTAGGACGCAGGGATCGCAATGAGCAGTTCTTC.

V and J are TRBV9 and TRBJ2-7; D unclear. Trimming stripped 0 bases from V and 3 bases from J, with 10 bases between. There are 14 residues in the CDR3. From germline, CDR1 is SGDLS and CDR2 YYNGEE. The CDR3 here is CASSVAGEYYEQYF. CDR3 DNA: TGTGCCAGCAGCGTAGCGGGTGAATACTACGAGCAGTACTTC.

The CDR3 region is CASIPIPGGNQPQHF. The CDR3 bases are TGTGCCAGTATCCCCATACCAGGGGGCAATCAGCCCCAGCATTTT. This chain uses TRBV19 with TRBJ1-5, with D perhaps matching TRBD1 (6 bases). Germline V CDR1 and CDR2: LNHDA, SQIVND (reference sequence). Between the trimmed V and J ends, which lost 7 bases and 2 bases, there was a span of 15 bases. This CDR3 spans 15 amino acids.

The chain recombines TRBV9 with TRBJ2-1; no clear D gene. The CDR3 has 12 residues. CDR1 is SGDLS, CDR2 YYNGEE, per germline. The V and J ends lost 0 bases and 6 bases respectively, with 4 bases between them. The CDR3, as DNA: TGTGCCAGCAGCGTAGGGAGCAATGAGCAGTTCTTC. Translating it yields CASSVGSNEQFF.

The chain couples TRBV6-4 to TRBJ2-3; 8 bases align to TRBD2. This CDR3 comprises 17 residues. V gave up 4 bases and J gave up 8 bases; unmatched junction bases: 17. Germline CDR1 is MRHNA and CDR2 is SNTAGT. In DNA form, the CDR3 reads TGTGCCAGCAGTGCGTTCGCGGGAGTAGCGGGAACCACTACGCAGTATTTT. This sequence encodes CASSAFAGVAGTTTQYF.

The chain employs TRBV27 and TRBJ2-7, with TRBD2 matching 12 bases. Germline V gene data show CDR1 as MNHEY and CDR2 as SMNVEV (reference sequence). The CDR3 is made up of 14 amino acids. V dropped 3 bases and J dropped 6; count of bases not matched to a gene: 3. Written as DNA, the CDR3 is TGTGCCAGCAGTTTTGGACTAGCGGGACCCGAGCAGTACTTC. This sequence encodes CASSFGLAGPEQYF.

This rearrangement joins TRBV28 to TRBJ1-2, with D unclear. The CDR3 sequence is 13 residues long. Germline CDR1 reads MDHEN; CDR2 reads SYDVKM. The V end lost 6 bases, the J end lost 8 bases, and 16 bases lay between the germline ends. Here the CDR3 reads CASRFQAGRGYTF. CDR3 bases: TGTGCCAGCAGATTTCAGGCGGGGAGAGGCTACACCTTC.

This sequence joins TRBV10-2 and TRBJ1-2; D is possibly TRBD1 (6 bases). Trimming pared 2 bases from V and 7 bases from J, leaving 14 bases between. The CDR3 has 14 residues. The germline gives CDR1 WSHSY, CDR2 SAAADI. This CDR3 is CASSEMYRESGYTF. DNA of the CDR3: TGCGCCAGCAGTGAGATGTACAGGGAGTCTGGCTACACCTTC.

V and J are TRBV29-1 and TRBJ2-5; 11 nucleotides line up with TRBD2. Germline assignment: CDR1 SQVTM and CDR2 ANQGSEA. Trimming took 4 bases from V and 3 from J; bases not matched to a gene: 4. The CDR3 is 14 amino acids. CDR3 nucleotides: TGCAGCGTTGCTATAGCGGGAGGGAAAGAGACCCAGTACTTC. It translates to CSVAIAGGKETQYF.

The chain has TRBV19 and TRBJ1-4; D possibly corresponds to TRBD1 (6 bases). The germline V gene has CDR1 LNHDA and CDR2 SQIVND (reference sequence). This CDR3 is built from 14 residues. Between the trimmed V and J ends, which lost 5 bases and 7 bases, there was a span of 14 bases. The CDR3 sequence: CASSPDRMGEKLFF. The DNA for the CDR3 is TGTGCCAGTAGTCCTGACAGGATGGGTGAAAAACTGTTTTTT.

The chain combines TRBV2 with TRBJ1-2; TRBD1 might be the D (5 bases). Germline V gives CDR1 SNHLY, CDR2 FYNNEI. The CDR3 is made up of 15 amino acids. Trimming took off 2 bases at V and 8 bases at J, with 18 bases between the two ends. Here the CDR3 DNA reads TGTGCCAGCAGTGAATTGGGGCAGACCTATGGGGGCTACACCTTC. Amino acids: CASSELGQTYGGYTF. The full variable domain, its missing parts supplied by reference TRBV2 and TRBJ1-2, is EPEVTQTPSHQVTQMGQEVILRCVPISNHLYFYWYRQILGQKVEFLVSFYNNEISEKSEIFDDQFSVERPDGSNFTLKIRSTKLEDSAMYFCASSELGQTYGGYTFGSGTRLTVV.

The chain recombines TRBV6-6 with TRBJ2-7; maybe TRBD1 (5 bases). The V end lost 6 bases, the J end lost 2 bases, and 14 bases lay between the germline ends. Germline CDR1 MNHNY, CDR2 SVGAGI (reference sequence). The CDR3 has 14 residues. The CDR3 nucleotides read TGTGCCAGCAGCTATAAGACAGCTCCCTACGAGCAGTACTTC. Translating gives CASSYKTAPYEQYF.

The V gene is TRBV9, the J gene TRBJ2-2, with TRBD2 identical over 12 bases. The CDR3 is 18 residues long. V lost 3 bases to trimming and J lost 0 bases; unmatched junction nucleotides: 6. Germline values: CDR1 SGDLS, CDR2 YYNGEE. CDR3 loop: CASSAKTSGSANTGELFF. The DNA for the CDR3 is TGTGCCAGCAGCGCGAAGACTAGCGGGAGTGCGAACACCGGGGAGCTGTTTTTT.

This chain's CDR3 is CASSLRAGGNTDTQYF. The CDR3 region has the DNA TGTGCCAGCAGCTTAAGGGCGGGAGGGAACACAGATACGCAGTATTTT. The chain combines TRBV7-3 with TRBJ2-3; 9 bases align to TRBD2. There are 16 residues in the CDR3. V lost 1 base, J lost 2 bases, and 4 bases stayed unmatched. Germline V gene data show CDR1 as SGHTA and CDR2 as FQGTGA.

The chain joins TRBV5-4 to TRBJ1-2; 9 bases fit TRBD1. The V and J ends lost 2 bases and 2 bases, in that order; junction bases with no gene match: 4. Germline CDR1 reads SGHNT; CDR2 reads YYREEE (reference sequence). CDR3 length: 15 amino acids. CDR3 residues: CASSFGQGTNYGYTF. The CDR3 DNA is TGTGCCAGCAGCTTTGGACAGGGGACAAACTATGGCTACACCTTC.

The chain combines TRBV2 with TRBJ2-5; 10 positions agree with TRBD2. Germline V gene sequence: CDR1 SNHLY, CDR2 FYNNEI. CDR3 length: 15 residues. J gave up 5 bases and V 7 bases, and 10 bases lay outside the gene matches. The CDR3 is CASTRRTSGWETQYF. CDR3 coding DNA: TGTGCCAGCACCCGAAGGACTAGCGGATGGGAGACCCAGTACTTC.

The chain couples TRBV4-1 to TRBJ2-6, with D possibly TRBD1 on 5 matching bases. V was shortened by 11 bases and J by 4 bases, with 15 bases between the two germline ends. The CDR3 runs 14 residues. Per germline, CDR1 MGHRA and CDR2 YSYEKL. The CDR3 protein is CASSGSGGANVLTF. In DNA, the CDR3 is TGCGCCTCGTCAGGGTCGGGCGGGGCCAACGTCCTGACTTTC.

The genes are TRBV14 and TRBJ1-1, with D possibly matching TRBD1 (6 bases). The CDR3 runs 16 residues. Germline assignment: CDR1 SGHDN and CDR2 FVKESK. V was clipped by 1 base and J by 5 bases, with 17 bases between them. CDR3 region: CASSQGTTGWGTEAFF. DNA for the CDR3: TGTGCCAGCAGCCAAGGAACGACAGGTTGGGGGACTGAAGCTTTCTTT.

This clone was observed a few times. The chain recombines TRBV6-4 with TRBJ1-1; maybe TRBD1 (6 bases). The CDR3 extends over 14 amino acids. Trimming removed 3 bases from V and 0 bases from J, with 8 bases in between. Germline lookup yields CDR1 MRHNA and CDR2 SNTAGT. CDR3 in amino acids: CASSEQGMNTEAFF. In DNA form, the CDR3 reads TGTGCCAGCAGTGAGCAGGGGATGAACACTGAAGCTTTCTTT.

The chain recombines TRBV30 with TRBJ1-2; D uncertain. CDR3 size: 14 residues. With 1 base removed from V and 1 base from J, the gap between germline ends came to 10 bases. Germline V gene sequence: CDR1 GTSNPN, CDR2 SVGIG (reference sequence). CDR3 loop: CAWSEMDFNYGYTF. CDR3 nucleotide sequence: TGTGCCTGGAGTGAGATGGACTTTAACTATGGCTACACCTTC. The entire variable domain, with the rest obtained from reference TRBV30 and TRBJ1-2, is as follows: SQTIHQWPATLVQPVGSPLSLECTVEGTSNPNLYWYRQAAGRGLQLLFYSVGIGQISSEVPQNLSASRPQDRQFILSSKKLLLSDSGFYLCAWSEMDFNYGYTFGSGTRLTVV.

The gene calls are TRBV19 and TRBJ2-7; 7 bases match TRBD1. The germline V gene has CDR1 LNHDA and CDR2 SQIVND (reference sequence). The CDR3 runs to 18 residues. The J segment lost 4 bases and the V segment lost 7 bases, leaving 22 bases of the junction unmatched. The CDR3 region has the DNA TGTGCCAGTACCCCTAATATCCGGACAGGAAAGTTAGGGTACGAGCAGTACTTC. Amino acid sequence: CASTPNIRTGKLGYEQYF.

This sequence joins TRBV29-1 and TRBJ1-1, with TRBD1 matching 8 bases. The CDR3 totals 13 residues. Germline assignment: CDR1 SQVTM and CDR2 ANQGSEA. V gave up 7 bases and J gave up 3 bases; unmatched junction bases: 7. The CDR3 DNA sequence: TGCAGCGCTCGACAGGGGCGATACACTGAAGCTTTCTTT. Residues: CSARQGRYTEAFF.

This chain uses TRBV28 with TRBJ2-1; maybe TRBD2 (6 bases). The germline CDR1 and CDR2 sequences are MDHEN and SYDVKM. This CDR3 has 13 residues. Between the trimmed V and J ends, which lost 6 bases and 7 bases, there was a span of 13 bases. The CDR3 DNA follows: TGTGCCAGCAGAGAGGGACTGTATAATGAGCAGTTCTTC. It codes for CASREGLYNEQFF.

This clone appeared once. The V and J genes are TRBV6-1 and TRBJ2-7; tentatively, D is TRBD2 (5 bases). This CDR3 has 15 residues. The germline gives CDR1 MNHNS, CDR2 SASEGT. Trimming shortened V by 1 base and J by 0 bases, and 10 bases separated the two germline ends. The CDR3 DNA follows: TGTGCCAGCAGTGAAGGGACTGGAAGCTCCTACGAGCAGTACTTC. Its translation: CASSEGTGSSYEQYF.

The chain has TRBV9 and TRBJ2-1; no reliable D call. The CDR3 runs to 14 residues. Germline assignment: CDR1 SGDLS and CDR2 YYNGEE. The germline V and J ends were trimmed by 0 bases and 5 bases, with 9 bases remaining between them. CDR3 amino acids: CASSVGSADNEQFF. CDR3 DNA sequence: TGTGCCAGCAGCGTAGGAAGCGCCGACAATGAGCAGTTCTTC. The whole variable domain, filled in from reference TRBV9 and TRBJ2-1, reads DSGVTQTPKHLITATGQRVTLRCSPRSGDLSVYWYQQSLDQGLQFLIQYYNGEERAKGNILERFSAQQFPDLHSELNLSSLELGDSALYFCASSVGSADNEQFFGPGTRLTVL.

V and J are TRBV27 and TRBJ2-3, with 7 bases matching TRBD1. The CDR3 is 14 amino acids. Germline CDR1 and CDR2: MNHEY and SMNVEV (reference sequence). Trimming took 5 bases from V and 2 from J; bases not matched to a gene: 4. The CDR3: CASSLQGLTDTQYF. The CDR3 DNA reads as TGTGCCAGCAGTCTACAGGGGCTCACAGATACGCAGTATTTT.